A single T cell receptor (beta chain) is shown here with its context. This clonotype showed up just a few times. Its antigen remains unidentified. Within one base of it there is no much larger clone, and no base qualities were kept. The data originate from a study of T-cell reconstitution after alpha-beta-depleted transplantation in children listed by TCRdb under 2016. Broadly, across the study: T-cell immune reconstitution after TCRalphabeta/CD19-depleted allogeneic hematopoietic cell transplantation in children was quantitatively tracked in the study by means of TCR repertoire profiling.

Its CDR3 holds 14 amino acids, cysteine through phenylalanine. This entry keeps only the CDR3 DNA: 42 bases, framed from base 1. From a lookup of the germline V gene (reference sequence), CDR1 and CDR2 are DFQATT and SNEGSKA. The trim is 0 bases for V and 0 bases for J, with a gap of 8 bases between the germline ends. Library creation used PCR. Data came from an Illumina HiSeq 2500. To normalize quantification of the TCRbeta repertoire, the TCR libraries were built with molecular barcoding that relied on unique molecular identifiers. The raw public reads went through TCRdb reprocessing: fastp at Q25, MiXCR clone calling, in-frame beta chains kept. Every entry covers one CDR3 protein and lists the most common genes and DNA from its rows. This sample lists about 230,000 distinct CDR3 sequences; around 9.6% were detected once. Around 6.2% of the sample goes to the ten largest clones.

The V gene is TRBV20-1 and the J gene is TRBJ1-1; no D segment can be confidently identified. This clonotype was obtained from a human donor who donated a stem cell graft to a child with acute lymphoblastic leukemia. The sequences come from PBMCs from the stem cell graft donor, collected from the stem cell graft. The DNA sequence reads TGCAGTGCTAGAGAAGGGCCGTTGAACACTGAAGCTTTCTTT. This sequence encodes CSAREGPLNTEAFF.